The 8 T cell receptor beta chains presented below share a single source sample, sequenced in a study of control samples from healthy donors and cancer patients. Data came from immunoSEQ multiplex PCR; TCRdb stores just in-frame clones and leaves some out. Among 78,000 or so clones listed, approximately 84% were seen once. Sequencing was carried out using blood. Source of these receptors: a woman aged 50 to 65 in good health.

The chain is built from TRBV14 and TRBJ2-1; the D gene could be TRBD1 or TRBD2 (5 bases each). The germline CDR1 and CDR2 sequences are SGHDN and FVKESK. The length of the CDR3 is 18 residues. Trimming took 2 bases from V and 2 from J, leaving 19 bases between them. CDR3 coding DNA: TGTGCCAGCAGCCAACATTCTTGGGGGTCCCCTACCTACAATGAGCAGTTCTTC. It encodes CASSQHSWGSPTYNEQFF.

The rearrangement uses TRBV15 and TRBJ2-1; 7 nucleotides line up with TRBD2. V lost 1 base to trimming and J lost 9 bases; unmatched junction nucleotides: 6. There are 14 residues in the CDR3. From germline, CDR1 is LNHNV and CDR2 YYDKDF (reference sequence). CDR3 residues: CATSRGPSGGEQFF. The CDR3 DNA sequence: TGTGCCACCAGCAGAGGTCCTAGCGGTGGTGAGCAGTTCTTC.

The rearrangement joins TRBV6-5 to TRBJ1-2; 7 bases match TRBD1. This CDR3 contains 15 residues. Germline V gene sequence: CDR1 MNHEY, CDR2 SVGAGI. Germline trimming cut 5 bases from V and 7 bases from J; bases unmatched to any gene: 13. CDR3 coding DNA: TGTGCCAGCAGTCCTAGGGACAGACCCTCGGGTGGCTACACCTTC. Amino acid sequence: CASSPRDRPSGGYTF.

The genes are TRBV6-1 and TRBJ2-7; TRBD1 agrees at 8 bases. This CDR3 comprises 15 residues. Germline assignment: CDR1 MNHNS and CDR2 SASEGT. Germline trimming cut 0 bases from V and 1 base from J; bases unmatched to any gene: 2. CDR3 in DNA: TGTGCCAGCAGTGAAGCCGGGACAGGTTCCTACGAGCAGTACTTC. This gives the protein CASSEAGTGSYEQYF.

CDR3 in amino acids: CASSINRYNEQFF. For the CDR3, the DNA is TGTGCCAGTAGTATCAATCGCTACAATGAGCAGTTCTTC. The gene calls are TRBV19 and TRBJ2-1; no reliable D call. The germline CDR1 and CDR2 sequences are LNHDA and SQIVND (reference sequence). Trimming took 3 bases from V and 3 from J, leaving 6 bases between them. The CDR3 is 13 amino acids.

The chain couples TRBV3-1 (or the pseudogene TRBV3-2) to TRBJ1-1; 7 bases are shared with TRBD1. The CDR3 sequence is 15 residues long. Germline V lookup: CDR1 LGHDT, CDR2 YNNKEL (reference sequence). With V trimmed by 4 bases and J by 1 base, 6 bases remained unmatched. The CDR3 DNA reads TGTGCCAGCAGCCTCAGACAGGGACGGAACACTGAAGCTTTCTTT. Protein: CASSLRQGRNTEAFF.

The chain employs TRBV28 and TRBJ2-7; possibly TRBD2 for D (6 bases). Between the trimmed V and J ends, which lost 2 bases and 4 bases, there was a span of 12 bases. The CDR3 has 14 residues. Germline V lookup: CDR1 MDHEN, CDR2 SYDVKM. The CDR3 region is CASSLMGEEYEQYF. DNA for the CDR3: TGTGCCAGCAGTTTAATGGGGGAGGAATACGAGCAGTACTTC.

The J gene is TRBJ1-6, the V gene TRBV18; D remains ambiguous. The CDR3 covers 14 residues. The germline gives CDR1 KGHSH, CDR2 LQKENI. Trimming stripped 4 bases from V and 8 bases from J, with 12 bases between. In DNA, the CDR3 is TGTGCCAGCTCACTGAGAGATTCGGATTCACCCCTCCACTTT. Protein product: CASSLRDSDSPLHF.